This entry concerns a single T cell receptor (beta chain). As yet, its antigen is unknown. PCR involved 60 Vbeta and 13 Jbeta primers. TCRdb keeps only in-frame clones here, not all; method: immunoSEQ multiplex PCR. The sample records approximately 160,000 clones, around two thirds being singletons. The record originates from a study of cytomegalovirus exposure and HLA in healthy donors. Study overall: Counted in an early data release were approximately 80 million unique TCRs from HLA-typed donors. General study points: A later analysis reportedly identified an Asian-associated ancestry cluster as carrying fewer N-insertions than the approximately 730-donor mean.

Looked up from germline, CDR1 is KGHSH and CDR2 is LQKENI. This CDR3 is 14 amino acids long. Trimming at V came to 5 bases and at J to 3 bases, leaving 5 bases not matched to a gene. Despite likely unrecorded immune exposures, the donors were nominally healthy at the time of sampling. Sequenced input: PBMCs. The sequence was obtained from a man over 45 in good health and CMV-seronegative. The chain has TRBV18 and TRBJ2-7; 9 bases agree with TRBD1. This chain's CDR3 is CASSTVTGGYEQYF. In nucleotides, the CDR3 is TGTGCCAGCTCAACAGTGACAGGGGGCTACGAGCAGTACTTC.